Listed below are T cell receptor beta chains from one sample, sequenced in a study of blood T cell repertoires in COVID-19. Measured with immunoSEQ multiplex PCR; TCRdb has only the in-frame clones, and not every one. This sample has about 200,000 clones, with 81% found just once. The sample consisted of PBMCs or T cells enriched from blood (not recorded which). The receptors shown here come from a woman aged 45-60 years with acute COVID-19. The CDR3 runs from the conserved cysteine through the conserved F or W. Not all rows give a size; the values are once, few, many and, for expanded clones, a class.

TRBV6-5	.	TRBJ2-2	CASRWVTNTGELFF
TRBV6-2/TRBV6-3	.	TRBJ1-5	CASSILSNQPQHF
TRBV6-5	few	TRBJ1-6	CASSPGQGLGSPLHF
TRBV11-3	.	TRBJ2-7	CASSTPWTDLEEQYF
TRBV6-6	few	TRBJ2-3	CASSTGGPTDTQYF
TRBV6-5	.	TRBJ1-2	CASRTGGHYGYTF
TRBV7-9	.	TRBJ2-5	CASSPQGQSRETQYF
TRBV19	.	TRBJ2-5	CASSIGTGAETQYF
TRBV6-2/TRBV6-3	.	TRBJ1-4	CASSQQGTNEKLFF
TRBV28	.	TRBJ2-7	CASSFHGQGNYEQYF
TRBV4-1	few	TRBJ1-1	CAFRGVTGSTEAFF
TRBV5-1	.	TRBJ2-6	CASSPGWGRGSGANVLTF
TRBV6-2/TRBV6-3	.	TRBJ2-3	CASSGLAGGFGDTQYF
TRBV19	.	TRBJ2-7	CASSISSGSYYYEQYF
TRBV28	once	TRBJ1-2	CASSQGQGAIFGYTF
TRBV27	.	TRBJ2-3	CASSQQGSTDTQYF
TRBV27	.	TRBJ1-4	CASSNAGSNEKLFF
TRBV29-1	once	TRBJ2-7	CSVEGQSYEQYF
TRBV19	.	TRBJ2-2	CASSTDTGELFF
TRBV27	.	TRBJ2-7	CAASKFDSYEQYF
TRBV28	.	TRBJ2-7	CASRPQGNSGYEQYF
TRBV10-2	.	TRBJ1-2	CASSEGAVGYGYTF
TRBV6-5	.	TRBJ2-5	CASSRGQGARETQYF
TRBV18	few	TRBJ1-5	CASSPQENQPQHF
TRBV25-1	.	TRBJ1-3	CASLDNSGNTIYF
TRBV11-2	.	TRBJ2-7	CASSLVAGGAEQYF
TRBV3-1/TRBV3-2	.	TRBJ2-7	CASSQPGTRTAYEQYF
TRBV6-2/TRBV6-3	.	TRBJ2-5	CASSNPRQGFGETQYF
TRBV3-1/TRBV3-2	.	TRBJ2-7	CASSQDSMTIGTGFSYEQYF
TRBV11-3	.	TRBJ2-2	CASSLAAANTGELFF
TRBV18	once	TRBJ2-7	CASSPSGGTGLREQYF
TRBV4-1	.	TRBJ1-1	CASSLPGQRTNEAFF
TRBV6-1	.	TRBJ1-3	CASSAGQPSSGNTIYF
TRBV11-2	once	TRBJ2-5	CASSGQVQETQYF
TRBV27	.	TRBJ1-1	CASSWGNRGRNTEAFF
TRBV25-1	.	TRBJ1-1	CASSEVEGTEAFF
TRBV16	.	TRBJ2-1	CASSQSEPRGEQFF
TRBV6-2/TRBV6-3	.	TRBJ1-2	CASSLGQGLQGYGYTF
TRBV19	.	TRBJ2-1	CASSAGGPTYNEQFF
TRBV6-2/TRBV6-3	.	TRBJ2-3	CASSRDSSTSTDTQYF
TRBV5-5	few	TRBJ2-7	CASSDTGYEQYF
TRBV12-3/TRBV12-4	.	TRBJ1-1	CASAARTPTEAFF
TRBV21-1	few	TRBJ1-2	CASSETGHYGYTF
TRBV19	once	TRBJ2-2	CASSSGRGPTGELFF
TRBV19	.	TRBJ1-4	CASSIDHRRADEKLFF
TRBV7-2	.	TRBJ2-1	CASSRGRADNEQFF
TRBV28	.	TRBJ1-5	CASVHHGAHQPQHF
TRBV15	.	TRBJ2-5	CATSRRAGGLETQYF
TRBV5-1	.	TRBJ2-2	CASSLTLSGGNTGELFF
TRBV4-3	.	TRBJ1-1	CASSQETGSTEAFF
TRBV11-2	.	TRBJ2-7	CASSPALAGVHEQYF
TRBV7-9	.	TRBJ1-1	CASSLAPGWEAFF
TRBV15	.	TRBJ1-1	CATSTVFTEAFF
TRBV12-3/TRBV12-4	.	TRBJ1-1	CASSQDTEAFF
TRBV11-1	.	TRBJ2-2	CASSRQGMGTGELFF
TRBV14	once	TRBJ2-7	CASSQVSDTYEQYF
TRBV18	few	TRBJ2-7	CASSPKTGGLAGVGISYEQYF